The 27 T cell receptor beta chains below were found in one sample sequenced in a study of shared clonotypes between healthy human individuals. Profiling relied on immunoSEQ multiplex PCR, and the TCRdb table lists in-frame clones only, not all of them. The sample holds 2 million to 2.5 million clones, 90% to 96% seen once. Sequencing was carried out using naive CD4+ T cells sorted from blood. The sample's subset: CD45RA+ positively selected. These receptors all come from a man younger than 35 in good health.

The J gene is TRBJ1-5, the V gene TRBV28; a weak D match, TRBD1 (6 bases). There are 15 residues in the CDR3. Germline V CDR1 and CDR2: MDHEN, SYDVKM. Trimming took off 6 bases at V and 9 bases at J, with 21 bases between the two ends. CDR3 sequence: CASRGDGTLPGPQHF. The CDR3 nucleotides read TGTGCCAGCAGGGGGGACGGGACACTTCCTGGGCCCCAGCATTTT.

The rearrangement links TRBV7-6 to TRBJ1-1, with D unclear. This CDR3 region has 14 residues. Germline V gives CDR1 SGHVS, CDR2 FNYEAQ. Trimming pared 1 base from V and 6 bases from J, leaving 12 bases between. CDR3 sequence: CASSLVEGGSEAFF. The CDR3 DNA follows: TGTGCCAGCAGCTTAGTGGAAGGTGGTTCTGAAGCTTTCTTT. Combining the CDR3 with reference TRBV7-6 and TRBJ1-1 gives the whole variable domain GAGVSQSPRYKVTKRGQDVALRCDPISGHVSLYWYRQALGQGPEFLTYFNYEAQQDKSGLPNDRFSAERPEGSISTLTIQRTEQRDSAMYRCASSLVEGGSEAFFGQGTRLTVV.

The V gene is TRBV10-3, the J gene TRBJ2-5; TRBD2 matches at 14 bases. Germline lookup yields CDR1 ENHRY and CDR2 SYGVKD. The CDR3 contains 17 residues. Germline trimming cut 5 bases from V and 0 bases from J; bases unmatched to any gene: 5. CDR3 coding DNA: TGTGCCATCAGTAGACTAGCGGGAGGGCCGAACCAAGAGACCCAGTACTTC. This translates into CAISRLAGGPNQETQYF.

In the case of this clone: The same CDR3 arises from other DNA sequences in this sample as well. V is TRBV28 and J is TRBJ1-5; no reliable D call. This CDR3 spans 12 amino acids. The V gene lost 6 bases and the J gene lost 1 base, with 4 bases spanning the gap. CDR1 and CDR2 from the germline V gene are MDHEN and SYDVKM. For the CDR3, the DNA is TGTGCCAGCAGAACCAGCAATCAGCCCCAGCATTTT. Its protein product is CASRTSNQPQHF.

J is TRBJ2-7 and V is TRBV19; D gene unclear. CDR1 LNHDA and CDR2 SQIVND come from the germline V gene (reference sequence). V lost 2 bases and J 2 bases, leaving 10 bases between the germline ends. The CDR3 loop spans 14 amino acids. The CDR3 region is CASSISGPPYEQYF. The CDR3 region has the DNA TGTGCCAGTAGTATATCAGGCCCACCCTACGAGCAGTACTTC.

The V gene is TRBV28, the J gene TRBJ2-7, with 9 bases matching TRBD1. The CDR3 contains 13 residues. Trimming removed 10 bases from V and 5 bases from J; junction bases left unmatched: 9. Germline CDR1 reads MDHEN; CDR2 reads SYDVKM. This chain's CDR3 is CANRYRDRDEQYF. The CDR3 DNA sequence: TGTGCCAACAGGTACCGGGACAGGGACGAGCAGTACTTC.

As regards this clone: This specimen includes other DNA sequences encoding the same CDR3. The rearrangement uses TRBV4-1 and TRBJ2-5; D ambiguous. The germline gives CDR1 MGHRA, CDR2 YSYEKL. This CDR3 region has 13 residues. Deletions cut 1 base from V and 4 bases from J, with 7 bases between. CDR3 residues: CASSQVVGETQYF. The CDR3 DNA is TGCGCCAGCAGCCAAGTTGTCGGAGAGACCCAGTACTTC.

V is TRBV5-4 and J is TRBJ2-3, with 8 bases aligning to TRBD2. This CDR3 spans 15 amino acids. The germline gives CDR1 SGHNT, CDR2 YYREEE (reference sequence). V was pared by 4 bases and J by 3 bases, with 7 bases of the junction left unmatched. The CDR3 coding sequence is TGTGCCAGCAGCGGAAGCGGGAGTAAGACAGATACGCAGTATTTT. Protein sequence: CASSGSGSKTDTQYF.

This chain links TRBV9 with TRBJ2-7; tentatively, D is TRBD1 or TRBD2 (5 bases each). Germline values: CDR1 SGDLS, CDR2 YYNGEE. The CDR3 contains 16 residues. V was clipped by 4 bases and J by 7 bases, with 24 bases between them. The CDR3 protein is CASSTDPQGGSREQYF. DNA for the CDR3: TGTGCCAGCAGCACCGACCCCCAGGGCGGGTCTAGAGAGCAGTACTTC. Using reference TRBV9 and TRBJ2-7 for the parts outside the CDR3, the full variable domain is DSGVTQTPKHLITATGQRVTLRCSPRSGDLSVYWYQQSLDQGLQFLIQYYNGEERAKGNILERFSAQQFPDLHSELNLSSLELGDSALYFCASSTDPQGGSREQYFGPGTRLTVT.

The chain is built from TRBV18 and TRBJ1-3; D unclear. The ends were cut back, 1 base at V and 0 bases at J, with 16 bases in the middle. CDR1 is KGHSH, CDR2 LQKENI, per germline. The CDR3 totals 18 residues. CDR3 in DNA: TGTGCCAGCTCACCACTCCCTTCTTCCGCTAACTCTGGAAACACCATATATTTT. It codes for CASSPLPSSANSGNTIYF.

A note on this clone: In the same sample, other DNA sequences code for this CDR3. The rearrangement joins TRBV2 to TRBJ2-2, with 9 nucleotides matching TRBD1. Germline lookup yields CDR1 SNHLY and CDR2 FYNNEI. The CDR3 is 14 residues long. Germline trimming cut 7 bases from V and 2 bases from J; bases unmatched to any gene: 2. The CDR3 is CASKGQGNTGELFF. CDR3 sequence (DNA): TGTGCCAGCAAGGGACAGGGTAACACCGGGGAGCTGTTTTTT.

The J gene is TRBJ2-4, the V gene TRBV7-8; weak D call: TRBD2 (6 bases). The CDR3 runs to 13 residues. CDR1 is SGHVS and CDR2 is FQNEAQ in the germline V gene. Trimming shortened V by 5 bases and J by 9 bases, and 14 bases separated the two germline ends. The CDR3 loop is CASSAGGGSIQYF. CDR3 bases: TGTGCCAGCAGCGCTGGCGGAGGGAGCATTCAGTACTTC.

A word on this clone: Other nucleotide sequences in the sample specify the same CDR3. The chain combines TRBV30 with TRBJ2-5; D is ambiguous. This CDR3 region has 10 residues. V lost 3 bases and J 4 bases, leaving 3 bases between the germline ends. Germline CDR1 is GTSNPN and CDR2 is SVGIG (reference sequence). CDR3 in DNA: TGTGCCTGGAGCATAGAGACCCAGTACTTC. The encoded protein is CAWSIETQYF.

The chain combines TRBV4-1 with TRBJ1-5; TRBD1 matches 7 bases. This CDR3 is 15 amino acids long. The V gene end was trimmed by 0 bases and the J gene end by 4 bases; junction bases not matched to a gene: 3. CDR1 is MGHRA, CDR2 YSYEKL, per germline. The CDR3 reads CASSQETGANQPQHF. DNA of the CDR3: TGCGCCAGCAGCCAAGAAACAGGGGCTAATCAGCCCCAGCATTTT.

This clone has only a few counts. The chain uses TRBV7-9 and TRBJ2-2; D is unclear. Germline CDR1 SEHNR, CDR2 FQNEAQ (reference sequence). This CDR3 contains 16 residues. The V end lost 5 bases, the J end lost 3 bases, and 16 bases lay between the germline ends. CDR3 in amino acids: CASSRGWGTDTGELFF. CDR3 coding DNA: TGTGCCAGCAGCCGCGGCTGGGGAACGGACACCGGGGAGCTGTTTTTT.

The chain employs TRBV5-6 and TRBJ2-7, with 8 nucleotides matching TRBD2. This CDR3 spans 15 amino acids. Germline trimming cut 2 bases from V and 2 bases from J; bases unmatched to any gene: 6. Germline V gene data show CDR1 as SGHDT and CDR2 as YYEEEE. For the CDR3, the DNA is TGTGCCAGCAGCTTCTTAGCGGGGCTTACCTACGAGCAGTACTTC. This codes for CASSFLAGLTYEQYF.

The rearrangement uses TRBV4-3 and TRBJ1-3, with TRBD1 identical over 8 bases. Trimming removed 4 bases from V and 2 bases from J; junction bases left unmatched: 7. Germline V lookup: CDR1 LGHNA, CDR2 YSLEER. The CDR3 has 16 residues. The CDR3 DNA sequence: TGCGCCAGCAGCCGAGACCGGACAGGGACTGGAAACACCATATATTTT. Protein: CASSRDRTGTGNTIYF.

CDR3 DNA: TGTGCCTGGAGCGATGGGACCTCCTACGAGCAGTACTTC. Residues: CAWSDGTSYEQYF. The chain links TRBV30 to TRBJ2-7; either TRBD1 or TRBD2 may fit D (5 bases each). The CDR3 has 13 residues. Germline assignment: CDR1 GTSNPN and CDR2 SVGIG (reference sequence). Trimming stripped 3 bases from V and 0 bases from J, with 9 bases between.

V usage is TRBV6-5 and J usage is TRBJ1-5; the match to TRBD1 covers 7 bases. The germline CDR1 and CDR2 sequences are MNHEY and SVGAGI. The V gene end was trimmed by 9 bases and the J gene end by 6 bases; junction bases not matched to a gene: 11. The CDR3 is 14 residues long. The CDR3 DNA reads TGTGCCAGTGGGACACGACAGGGTCGTCAGCCCCAGCATTTT. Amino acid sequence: CASGTRQGRQPQHF.

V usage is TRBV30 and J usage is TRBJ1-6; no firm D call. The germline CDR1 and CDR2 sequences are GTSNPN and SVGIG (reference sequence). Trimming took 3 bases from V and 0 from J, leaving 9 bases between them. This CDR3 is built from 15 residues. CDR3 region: CAWRSPGSYNSPLHF. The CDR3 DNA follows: TGTGCCTGGAGGTCCCCGGGCTCCTATAATTCACCCCTCCACTTT.

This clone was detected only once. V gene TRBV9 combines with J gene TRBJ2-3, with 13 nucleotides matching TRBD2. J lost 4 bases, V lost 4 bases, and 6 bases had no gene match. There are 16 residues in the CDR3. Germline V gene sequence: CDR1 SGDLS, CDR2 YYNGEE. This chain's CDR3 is CASSTRLAGGPDTQYF. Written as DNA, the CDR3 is TGTGCCAGCAGCACCCGACTAGCGGGGGGCCCAGATACGCAGTATTTT. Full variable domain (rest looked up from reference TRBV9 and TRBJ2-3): DSGVTQTPKHLITATGQRVTLRCSPRSGDLSVYWYQQSLDQGLQFLIQYYNGEERAKGNILERFSAQQFPDLHSELNLSSLELGDSALYFCASSTRLAGGPDTQYFGPGTRLTVL.

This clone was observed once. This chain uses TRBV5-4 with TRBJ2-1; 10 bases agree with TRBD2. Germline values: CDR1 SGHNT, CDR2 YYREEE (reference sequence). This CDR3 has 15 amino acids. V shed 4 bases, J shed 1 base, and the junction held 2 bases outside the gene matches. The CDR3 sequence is CASSKTSGSYNEQFF. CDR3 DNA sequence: TGTGCCAGCAGCAAGACTAGCGGGTCCTACAATGAGCAGTTCTTC.

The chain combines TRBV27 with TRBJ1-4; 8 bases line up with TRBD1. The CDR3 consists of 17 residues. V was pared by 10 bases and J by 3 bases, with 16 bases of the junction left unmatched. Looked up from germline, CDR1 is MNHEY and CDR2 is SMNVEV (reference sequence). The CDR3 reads CATKGRSTGAANEKLFF. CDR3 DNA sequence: TGTGCCACCAAGGGGCGTTCGACAGGGGCAGCTAATGAAAAACTGTTTTTT.

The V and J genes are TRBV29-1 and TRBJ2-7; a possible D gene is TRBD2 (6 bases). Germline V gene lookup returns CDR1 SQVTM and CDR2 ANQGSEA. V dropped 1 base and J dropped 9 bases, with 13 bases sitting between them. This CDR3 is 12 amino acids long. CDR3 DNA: TGCAGCGTTGAAGCGGGACTCTATGGGCAGTACTTC. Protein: CSVEAGLYGQYF.

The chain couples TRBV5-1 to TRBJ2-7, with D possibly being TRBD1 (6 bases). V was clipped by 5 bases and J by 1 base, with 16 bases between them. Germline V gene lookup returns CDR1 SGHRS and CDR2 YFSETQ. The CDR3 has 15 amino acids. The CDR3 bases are TGCGCCAGCAGTCCGGGACAAGCTTTGTCCTACGAGCAGTACTTC. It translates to CASSPGQALSYEQYF.

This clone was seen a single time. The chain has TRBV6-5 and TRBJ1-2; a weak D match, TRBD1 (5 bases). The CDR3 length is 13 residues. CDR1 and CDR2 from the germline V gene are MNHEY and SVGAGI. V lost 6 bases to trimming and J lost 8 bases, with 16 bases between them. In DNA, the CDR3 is TGTGCCAGCAGAGTGCGGGGGTTAGGAGGCTACACCTTC. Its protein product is CASRVRGLGGYTF.

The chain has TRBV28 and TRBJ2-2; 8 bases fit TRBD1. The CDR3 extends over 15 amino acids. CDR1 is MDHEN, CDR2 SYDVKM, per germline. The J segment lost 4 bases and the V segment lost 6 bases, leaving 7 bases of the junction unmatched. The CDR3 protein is CASRPDRGGTGELFF. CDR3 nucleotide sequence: TGTGCCAGCAGGCCCGACAGGGGCGGCACCGGGGAGCTGTTTTTT.